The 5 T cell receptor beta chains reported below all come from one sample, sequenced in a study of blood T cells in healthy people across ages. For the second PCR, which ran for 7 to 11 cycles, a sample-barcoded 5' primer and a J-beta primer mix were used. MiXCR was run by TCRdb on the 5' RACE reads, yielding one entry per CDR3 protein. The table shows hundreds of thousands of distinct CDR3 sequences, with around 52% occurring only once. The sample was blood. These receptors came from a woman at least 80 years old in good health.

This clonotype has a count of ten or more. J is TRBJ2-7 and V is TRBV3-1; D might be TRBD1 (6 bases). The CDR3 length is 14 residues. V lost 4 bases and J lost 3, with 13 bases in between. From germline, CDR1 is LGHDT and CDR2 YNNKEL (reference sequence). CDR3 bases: TGTGCCAGCAGCCTGCTTACAGGGCTCTACGAGCAGTACTTC. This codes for CASSLLTGLYEQYF.

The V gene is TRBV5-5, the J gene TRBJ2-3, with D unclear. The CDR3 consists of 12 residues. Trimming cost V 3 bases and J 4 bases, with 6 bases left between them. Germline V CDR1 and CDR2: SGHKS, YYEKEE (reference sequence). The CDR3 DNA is TGTGCCAGCAGCTACGAATCAGATACGCAGTATTTT. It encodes CASSYESDTQYF.

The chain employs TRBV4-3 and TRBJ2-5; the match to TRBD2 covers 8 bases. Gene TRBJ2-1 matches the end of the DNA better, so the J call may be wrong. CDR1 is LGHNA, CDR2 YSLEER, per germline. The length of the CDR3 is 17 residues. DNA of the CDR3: TGCGCCAGCAGCCAAGATCTTGGGAGCGGGAGTCAAGAGACCCAGTTCTTC. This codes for CASSQDLGSGSQETQFF.

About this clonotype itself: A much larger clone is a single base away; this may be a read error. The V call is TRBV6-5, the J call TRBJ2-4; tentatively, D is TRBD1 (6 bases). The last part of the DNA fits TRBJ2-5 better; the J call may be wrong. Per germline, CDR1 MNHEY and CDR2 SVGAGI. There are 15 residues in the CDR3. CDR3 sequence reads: CAISPDRKCQETQYF. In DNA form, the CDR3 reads TGTGCCATCTCCCCCGACAGGAAGTGCCAAGAGACCCAGTACTTC.

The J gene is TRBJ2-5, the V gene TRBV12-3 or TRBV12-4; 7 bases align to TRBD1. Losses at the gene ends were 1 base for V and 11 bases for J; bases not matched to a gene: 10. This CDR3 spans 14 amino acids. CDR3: CASSLGVRQGEQYF. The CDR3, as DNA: TGTGCCAGCAGTTTAGGAGTTCGACAGGGAGAGCAGTACTTC.